What follows are 24 T cell receptor beta chains derived from one specimen sequenced in a study of blood T cell repertoires in COVID-19. The table came from immunoSEQ multiplex PCR; TCRdb's copy has only in-frame clones and leaves some out. The sample consists of hundreds of thousands of clones, about 88% of them appearing once. The sequenced material came from PBMCs or T cells enriched from blood (not recorded which). These receptors all come from a young woman who had been exposed to COVID-19.

The CDR3 loop is CSASSSGWGDTQYF. For the CDR3, the DNA is TGCAGTGCTAGTTCTAGCGGATGGGGAGATACGCAGTATTTT. The V gene is TRBV20-1, the J gene TRBJ2-3, with TRBD2 matching 7 bases. The CDR3 totals 14 residues. Looked up from germline, CDR1 is DFQATT and CDR2 is SNEGSKA (reference sequence). J lost 5 bases, V lost 3 bases, and 8 bases had no gene match.

The genes are TRBV6-6 and TRBJ2-7, with 8 nucleotides matching TRBD1. The CDR3 sequence is 14 residues long. With 0 bases clipped from V and 5 bases from J, the junction kept 3 bases outside the gene matches. The V gene's germline CDR1 is MNHNY and CDR2 SVGAGI (reference sequence). The CDR3 bases are TGTGCCAGCAGTTACTCCGGACAGGGCGACGAGCAGTACTTC. Protein: CASSYSGQGDEQYF.

The chain employs TRBV7-2 and TRBJ1-2; a possible D gene is TRBD1 (5 bases). Germline V lookup: CDR1 SGHTA, CDR2 FQGNSA. The CDR3 is 14 amino acids. V was shortened by 5 bases and J by 8 bases, with 18 bases between the two germline ends. CDR3 bases: TGTGCCAGCAGCCAGGGTCGCGGAATTGTAGGCTACACCTTC. Translated, it gives CASSQGRGIVGYTF.

This chain joins TRBV2 and TRBJ1-3; no clear D gene. The CDR3 spans 9 residues. Trimming removed 11 bases at V and 10 bases at J, with 9 bases between. Germline CDR1 is SNHLY and CDR2 is FYNNEI. CDR3 protein: CAGNGTIYF. CDR3 in DNA: TGTGCCGGAAACGGGACCATATATTTT.

This chain joins TRBV9 and TRBJ1-5; perhaps TRBD1 as D (6 bases). This CDR3 has 17 amino acids. Trimming removed 4 bases at V and 1 base at J, with 18 bases between. Germline V gene sequence: CDR1 SGDLS, CDR2 YYNGEE. The CDR3 protein is CASSSLATRGSNQPQHF. The CDR3 DNA reads TGTGCCAGCAGCTCCCTGGCCACCAGGGGAAGCAATCAGCCCCAGCATTTT.

About this clone: Other DNA variants within this sample encode the same CDR3. The chain combines TRBV18 with TRBJ2-7, with 12 positions matching TRBD2. Trimming cost V 2 bases and J 4 bases; bases outside gene matches: 3. Germline assignment: CDR1 KGHSH and CDR2 LQKENI. This CDR3 spans 15 amino acids. The chain's CDR3 is CASSPASGGAYEQYF. The DNA of the CDR3 is TGTGCCAGCTCACCAGCTAGCGGGGGGGCTTACGAGCAGTACTTC.

This clone appeared once. This chain links TRBV5-6 with TRBJ2-7; D not certain. This CDR3 is built from 12 residues. Trimming removed 4 bases at V and 0 bases at J, with 5 bases between. Germline CDR1 reads SGHDT; CDR2 reads YYEEEE. The CDR3 sequence is CASSPSSYEQYF. The CDR3 nucleotides read TGTGCCAGCAGCCCCTCCTCCTACGAGCAGTACTTC. Complete variable domain (other parts from reference TRBV5-6 and TRBJ2-7): DAGVTQSPTHLIKTRGQQVTLRCSPKSGHDTVSWYQQALGQGPQFIFQYYEEEERQRGNFPDRFSGHQFPNYSSELNVNALLLGDSALYLCASSPSSYEQYFGPGTRLTVT.

The chain has TRBV28 and TRBJ1-5, with 9 bases identical to TRBD1. Germline CDR1 MDHEN, CDR2 SYDVKM. V lost 6 bases, J lost 6 bases, and 12 bases stayed unmatched. The length of the CDR3 is 16 residues. This chain's CDR3 is CASRRTGQGIGQPQHF. For the CDR3, the DNA is TGTGCCAGCAGAAGGACGGGACAGGGAATCGGTCAGCCCCAGCATTTT.

The chain uses TRBV4-2 and TRBJ2-7; 7 positions agree with TRBD1. Trimming removed 3 bases from V and 3 bases from J; junction bases left unmatched: 2. CDR1 and CDR2 from the germline V gene are LGHNA and YNFKEQ. This CDR3 region has 13 residues. CDR3 amino acids: CASSQDRNYEQYF. CDR3 DNA: TGTGCCAGCAGCCAGGACAGGAACTACGAGCAGTACTTC.

This chain links TRBV27 with TRBJ1-2; D is perhaps TRBD1 (6 bases). The CDR3 has 14 amino acids. The V end lost 6 bases, the J end lost 4 bases, and 15 bases lay between the germline ends. Per germline, CDR1 MNHEY and CDR2 SMNVEV (reference sequence). In nucleotides, the CDR3 is TGTGCCAGCAGCCTAAGGGACACCAGCTATGGCTACACCTTC. Translated: CASSLRDTSYGYTF.

The J gene is TRBJ2-7, the V gene TRBV24-1, with TRBD2 identical over 13 bases. This CDR3 has 21 amino acids. Germline lookup yields CDR1 KGHDR and CDR2 SFDVKD. The V and J ends lost 8 bases and 7 bases, in that order; junction bases with no gene match: 28. DNA for the CDR3: TGTGCCACCACTTCCCGAGCAATAGGTGGTATAGGACTAGCGGGGGAGAGGGAGCAGTACTTC. It codes for CATTSRAIGGIGLAGEREQYF.

This clone appeared a single time. This chain joins TRBV28 and TRBJ1-1; D remains ambiguous. The V end was cut by 6 bases, the J end by 3 bases, with 11 bases between. This CDR3 spans 13 amino acids. CDR1 and CDR2 from the germline V gene are MDHEN and SYDVKM. The CDR3 protein is CASSDGGYTEAFF. DNA of the CDR3: TGTGCCAGCAGCGACGGAGGCTACACTGAAGCTTTCTTT.

The rearrangement joins TRBV3-1 (or the pseudogene TRBV3-2) to TRBJ1-3; D is unclear. CDR1 LGHDT and CDR2 YNNKEL come from the germline V gene (reference sequence). Trimming cost V 0 bases and J 3 bases, with 9 bases left between them. The CDR3 contains 15 residues. The chain's CDR3 is CASSQDGRVGNTIYF. CDR3 in DNA: TGTGCCAGCAGCCAAGATGGGAGGGTTGGAAACACCATATATTTT.

The J gene is TRBJ1-6, the V gene TRBV7-8; perhaps TRBD1 as D (5 bases). CDR1 is SGHVS, CDR2 FQNEAQ, per germline. The V gene lost 0 bases and the J gene lost 6 bases, with 9 bases spanning the gap. This CDR3 is built from 15 residues. The CDR3 region is CASSLAQGSNSPLHF. The CDR3 nucleotides read TGTGCCAGCAGCTTAGCGCAGGGAAGTAATTCACCCCTCCACTTT. Complete variable domain (other parts from reference TRBV7-8 and TRBJ1-6): GAGVSQSPRYKVAKRGQDVALRCDPISGHVSLFWYQQALGQGPEFLTYFQNEAQLDKSGLPSDRFFAERPEGSVSTLKIQRTQQEDSAVYLCASSLAQGSNSPLHFGNGTRLTVT.

CDR3: CASSQDTGGNSPLHF. DNA of the CDR3: TGCGCCAGCAGCCAAGACACAGGGGGGAATTCACCCCTCCACTTT. The chain joins TRBV4-3 to TRBJ1-6; 8 bases align to TRBD1. Trimming removed 0 bases from V and 7 bases from J; junction bases left unmatched: 2. This CDR3 region has 15 residues. CDR1 and CDR2 (germline): LGHNA, YSLEER.

This rearrangement joins TRBV14 to TRBJ2-3; 7 nucleotides match TRBD1. Germline loops: CDR1 SGHDN, CDR2 FVKESK. There are 16 residues in the CDR3. V trimming: 4 bases; J trimming: 1 base; junction bases outside the gene matches: 8. The DNA of the CDR3 is TGTGCCAGCAGCCGTCGAGCCGGGACAGGCACAGATACGCAGTATTTT. It translates to CASSRRAGTGTDTQYF.

The rearrangement links TRBV19 to TRBJ1-1, with 12 nucleotides matching TRBD1. V was clipped by 5 bases and J by 1 base; unmatched bases: 2. The CDR3 extends over 15 amino acids. Per germline, CDR1 LNHDA and CDR2 SQIVND (reference sequence). The CDR3 region is CASSSGQGANTEAFF. DNA for the CDR3: TGTGCCAGTAGTTCGGGACAGGGGGCGAACACTGAAGCTTTCTTT.

The chain couples TRBV28 to TRBJ2-7; D uncertain. Germline V gene data show CDR1 as MDHEN and CDR2 as SYDVKM. Trimming left V 2 bases short and J 5 bases short, with 19 bases between. The CDR3 loop spans 16 amino acids. The CDR3 region is CASSLVLRSRTHEQYF. In nucleotides, the CDR3 is TGTGCCAGCAGTTTAGTACTCCGGAGCAGAACCCACGAGCAGTACTTC.

V and J are TRBV6-5 and TRBJ1-1; D ambiguous. V dropped 7 bases and J dropped 5 bases, with 17 bases sitting between them. This CDR3 contains 14 residues. Looked up from germline, CDR1 is MNHEY and CDR2 is SVGAGI. The CDR3 reads CASNPNEGGTEAFF. The CDR3 region has the DNA TGTGCCAGCAACCCCAATGAGGGAGGTACTGAAGCTTTCTTT.

This rearrangement joins TRBV6-1 to TRBJ2-1; D may be TRBD2 (6 bases). Trimming took 3 bases from V and 6 from J, leaving 9 bases between them. This CDR3 has 13 amino acids. Per the germline V gene, CDR1 is MNHNS and CDR2 is SASEGT. CDR3 in amino acids: CASSDGLPNEQFF. CDR3 nucleotide sequence: TGTGCCAGCAGTGATGGACTACCCAATGAGCAGTTCTTC.

This clone was detected once. This sequence joins TRBV15 and TRBJ1-1, with a tentative D call TRBD1 (5 bases). This CDR3 has 14 amino acids. From germline, CDR1 is LNHNV and CDR2 YYDKDF (reference sequence). The ends were cut back, 6 bases at V and 11 bases at J, with 22 bases in the middle. The CDR3 coding sequence is TGTGCCACCAGACGGCAAGACAGCTCCGGAGGGGCTTTCTTT. Protein product: CATRRQDSSGGAFF. Looking up the rest from reference TRBV15 and TRBJ1-1 gives the full variable domain: DAMVIQNPRYQVTQFGKPVTLSCSQTLNHNVMYWYQQKSSQAPKLLFHYYDKDFNNEADTPDNFQSRRPNTSFCFLDIRSPGLGDTAMYLCATRRQDSSGGAFFGQGTRLTVV.

The V call is TRBV7-9, the J call TRBJ2-1, with D possibly TRBD1 on 5 matching bases. The CDR3 consists of 14 residues. V lost 5 bases and J lost 6, with 14 bases in between. From germline, CDR1 is SEHNR and CDR2 FQNEAQ (reference sequence). CDR3 DNA sequence: TGTGCCAGCAGCCCCCCTTGGGGCGTCAATGAGCAGTTCTTC. Protein: CASSPPWGVNEQFF. Using reference TRBV7-9 and TRBJ2-1 for the parts outside the CDR3, the full variable domain is DTGVSQNPRHKITKRGQNVTFRCDPISEHNRLYWYRQTLGQGPEFLTYFQNEAQLEKSRLLSDRFSAERPKGSFSTLEIQRTEQGDSAMYLCASSPPWGVNEQFFGPGTRLTVL.

V usage is TRBV18 and J usage is TRBJ1-3; possibly TRBD1 for D (5 bases). This CDR3 is built from 16 residues. The V end lost 1 base, the J end lost 0 bases, and 10 bases lay between the germline ends. CDR1 and CDR2 from the germline V gene are KGHSH and LQKENI. The CDR3 nucleotides are TGTGCCAGCTCACCACAGGACATTCGCTCTGGAAACACCATATATTTT. Translated: CASSPQDIRSGNTIYF.

The chain carries TRBV28 and TRBJ2-7, with D tentatively TRBD1 (5 bases). CDR3 length equals 12 residues. The germline V gene has CDR1 MDHEN and CDR2 SYDVKM. Trimming removed 8 bases at V and 2 bases at J, with 10 bases between. This chain's CDR3 is CASGRETYEQYF. CDR3 coding DNA: TGTGCCAGCGGCAGGGAAACCTACGAGCAGTACTTC.